A selection of T cell receptor beta chains follows, all from one sample in a study of response to subunit inactivated influenza vaccine. Each CDR3 protein gets one entry after TCRdb re-called the RT-PCR reads with MiXCR. Here the sample spans hundreds of thousands of distinct CDR3 sequences, about 14% being singletons. The sample consisted of PBMCs from blood, taken less than 15 days before vaccination. The receptors come from a man in his fifties who received an inactivated influenza vaccine. CDR3s include the opening cysteine and the closing phenylalanine or tryptophan. A D gene is named only where the DNA matches it firmly. Clone size is given for some rows only: seen once, a few or many times, or a class if the clone is expanded.

d_gene,len,abundance,v_gene,j_gene,CDR3nt,CDR3aa
TRBD2,14,few,TRBV5-6,TRBJ2-7,TGTGCCAGCACTGAGGGAGGGAGCTCCTACGAGCAGTACTTC,CASTEGGSSYEQYF
NA,13,few,TRBV12-3/TRBV12-4,TRBJ2-7,TGTGCCAGCAGACGGACGGGCAACTACGAGCAGTACTTC,CASRRTGNYEQYF
TRBD2,12,NA,TRBV29-1,TRBJ2-7,TGCAGCGTTCGGAGGGAGGGCTACGAGCAGTACTTC,CSVRREGYEQYF
NA,14,few,TRBV5-5,TRBJ2-7,TGTGCCAGCAGCTTGTTGGGAACTCTGAGGGAGCAGTACTTC,CASSLLGTLREQYF
TRBD2,16,few,TRBV7-9,TRBJ2-7,TGTGCCAGCAGCATGGGACTAGCGGGAGACTCCTACGAGCAGTACTTC,CASSMGLAGDSYEQYF
TRBD1,12,few,TRBV10-3,TRBJ2-7,TGTGCCATCAGGCGAACAGGGGACGAGCAGTACTTC,CAIRRTGDEQYF
TRBD1,15,few,TRBV10-2,TRBJ2-3,TGCGCCAGCAGTACTCCGACAGGGCGCACAGATACGCAGTATTTT,CASSTPTGRTDTQYF
NA,12,few,TRBV29-1,TRBJ2-7,TGCAGCGTACGGGAGACGGCCTACGAGCAGTACTTC,CSVRETAYEQYF
NA,13,few,TRBV7-9,TRBJ1-1,TGTGCCGGACGTAAGGACCTGAACACTGAAGCTTTCTTT,CAGRKDLNTEAFF
NA,14,few,TRBV19,TRBJ2-2,TGTGCCAGTAAAATCAAATCAGACACCGGGGAGCTGTTTTTT,CASKIKSDTGELFF
NA,15,few,TRBV5-4,TRBJ2-7,TGTGCCAGCAGCTTGGGGTTAGACCAAAGCTACGAGCAGTACTTC,CASSLGLDQSYEQYF
NA,15,NA,TRBV20-1,TRBJ2-1,TGCAGTGCTGCCCCGAGCTGGGCATCCTACAATGAGCAGTTCTTC,CSAAPSWASYNEQFF
NA,14,few,TRBV4-2,TRBJ1-6,TGTGCCAGCAGCCCTGGGCCACACGAATCACCCCTCCACTTT,CASSPGPHESPLHF
NA,19,few,TRBV3-1,TRBJ2-2,TGTGCCAGCAGCCTTTTCAACCTTAGACTACGCACGAACACCGGGGAGCTGTTTTTT,CASSLFNLRLRTNTGELFF
NA,14,few,TRBV30,TRBJ1-5,TGTGCCTGGAGTGCAGGGACATTGAATCAGCCCCAGCATTTT,CAWSAGTLNQPQHF
NA,14,few,TRBV5-5,TRBJ1-1,TGTGCCAGCAGCTTGTACGGAAAGAACACTGAAGCTTTCTTT,CASSLYGKNTEAFF
TRBD1,15,few,TRBV5-6,TRBJ1-1,TGTGCCAGCAGCTTGCAAGACAGGGAAGGAACTGAAGCTTTCTTT,CASSLQDREGTEAFF
TRBD1,15,NA,TRBV7-9,TRBJ1-2,TGTGCCAGCAGCCATTGGGACAGGGTTAACTATGGCTACACCTTC,CASSHWDRVNYGYTF
TRBD2,15,NA,TRBV6-2/TRBV6-3,TRBJ2-2,TGTGCCAGCAGTCCGGTAGCGGGGAGCACCGGGGAGCTGTTTTTT,CASSPVAGSTGELFF
NA,14,NA,TRBV24-1,TRBJ1-5,TGTGCCGATGACAGACGCCCCAGCAATCAGCCCCAGCATTTT,CADDRRPSNQPQHF
NA,16,NA,TRBV19,TRBJ2-3,TGTGCCAGTAGTGCCCCGGGACACCTTATCACAGATACGCAGTATTTT,CASSAPGHLITDTQYF
TRBD2,17,few,TRBV6-1,TRBJ2-1,TGTGCCAGCAGTAAACGATGGGGACTAGCGGGAGACAATGAGCAGTTCTTC,CASSKRWGLAGDNEQFF
NA,12,NA,TRBV7-2,TRBJ1-1,TGTGCCAGCAGCCACACCCCGGGCGAAGCTTTCTTT,CASSHTPGEAFF
NA,15,few,TRBV4-2,TRBJ2-1,TGTGCCAGCAGCCAAGATAGACGGGTTAACGTTGAGCAGTTCTTC,CASSQDRRVNVEQFF
TRBD2,13,many,TRBV5-5,TRBJ2-7,TGTGCCAGCAGCCATGGGACTAGTTACGAGCAGTACTTC,CASSHGTSYEQYF
NA,15,few,TRBV20-1,TRBJ1-3,TGCAGTGCTAGAGATGGCCGAAGCTCTGGAAACACCATATATTTT,CSARDGRSSGNTIYF